This is a list of T cell receptor beta chains from one sample in a study of T cells after yellow fever vaccination. One entry per CDR3 protein results from TCRdb running MiXCR on the 5' RACE reads. The table lists approximately 510,000 distinct CDR3 sequences, just over 20% of them singletons. Sequencing used PBMCs, obtained 20 to 25 days after the first yellow fever vaccination. Receptor source: a man aged 18-30 years who received the YFV17D yellow fever vaccine. CDR3s include the opening cysteine and the closing phenylalanine or tryptophan. Each record gives: J gene, D gene, V gene, clone size, CDR3 protein, CDR3 DNA. The D gene is left open where the match is weak. For some rows the clone size is stated as once, few or many, or as a class when expanded; others skip it.

>TRBJ2-7|-|TRBV7-9|-
CASSPPSGRKYEQYF
TGTGCCAGCAGCCCACCGTCGGGCAGAAAGTACGAGCAGTACTTC
>TRBJ2-7|-|TRBV7-2|-
CASSLKGSPEVEQYF
TGTGCCAGCAGCTTAAAAGGCAGCCCGGAGGTCGAGCAGTACTTC
>TRBJ1-6|-|TRBV12-3/TRBV12-4|few
CASSLGGGYSPLHF
TGTGCCAGCAGTTTAGGGGGGGGATATTCACCCCTCCACTTT
>TRBJ1-1|TRBD1|TRBV7-8|-
CASSLEQGVWTEAFF
TGTGCCAGCAGCCTAGAACAGGGGGTTTGGACTGAAGCTTTCTTT
>TRBJ1-4|-|TRBV6-5|few
CASSYGRGAEKLFF
TGTGCCAGCAGTTACGGGCGGGGGGCGGAAAAACTGTTTTTT
>TRBJ2-1|-|TRBV7-2|many
CASSLELSRTNEQFF
TGTGCCAGCAGCTTAGAACTATCCAGGACCAATGAGCAGTTCTTC
>TRBJ2-1|-|TRBV4-1|-
CASSRRGLYNEQFF
TGCGCCAGCAGCCGTAGGGGACTGTACAATGAGCAGTTCTTC
>TRBJ2-1|-|TRBV4-1|-
CASSRSQTGTPEQFF
TGCGCCAGCAGCCGATCCCAAACGGGGACTCCTGAGCAGTTCTTC
>TRBJ2-6|-|TRBV4-3|few
CASSAGYSGANVLTF
TGCGCCAGCAGCGCCGGGTATTCTGGGGCCAACGTCCTGACTTTC
>TRBJ1-5|-|TRBV3-1|-
CASSQDTGLNQPQHF
TGTGCCAGCAGCCAAGACACAGGTCTCAATCAGCCCCAGCATTTT
>TRBJ2-7|-|TRBV9|few
CASSLRTGSYEQYF
TGTGCCAGCAGCTTAAGGACTGGAAGTTACGAGCAGTACTTC
>TRBJ2-3|TRBD2|TRBV19|-
CASISGGAADTQYF
TGTGCCAGTATTAGCGGGGGGGCCGCGGATACGCAGTATTTT
>TRBJ2-7|-|TRBV12-3/TRBV12-4|few
CASSLVGRPTYEQYF
TGTGCCAGCAGTTTAGTAGGCAGGCCGACCTACGAGCAGTACTTC
>TRBJ2-1|-|TRBV11-2|many
CASSRDSSYNEQFF
TGTGCCAGCAGCCGAGATAGCTCCTACAATGAGCAGTTCTTC
>TRBJ1-2|-|TRBV12-3/TRBV12-4|-
CASSSPGVYYGYTF
TGTGCCAGCAGTTCTCCAGGAGTTTACTATGGCTACACCTTC
>TRBJ1-1|TRBD1|TRBV5-1|few
CASSLSAGGTNTEAFF
TGCGCCAGCAGCTTGTCGGCAGGGGGTACGAACACTGAAGCTTTCTTT
>TRBJ1-4|-|TRBV7-9|-
CASSSDRQWDEKLFF
TGTGCCAGCAGCTCGGACAGACAGTGGGATGAAAAACTGTTTTTT
>TRBJ1-4|-|TRBV5-1|few
CASSLGQITNEKLFF
TGCGCCAGCAGCTTAGGACAGATAACTAATGAAAAACTGTTTTTT
>TRBJ1-5|TRBD1|TRBV5-1|few
CASSPGQGVIQPQHF
TGCGCCAGCAGCCCGGGACAGGGGGTTATACAGCCCCAGCATTTT
>TRBJ2-2|-|TRBV7-7|-
CASSLDDRGLTETGELFF
TGTGCTAGCAGCTTAGATGATAGAGGACTAACTGAAACCGGGGAGCTGTTTTTT
>TRBJ2-3|-|TRBV12-3/TRBV12-4|many
CASSSRESTDTQYF
TGTGCCAGCAGTTCGAGGGAAAGCACAGATACGCAGTATTTT
>TRBJ2-5|-|TRBV7-9|few
CASSSGRTVQETQYF
TGTGCCAGCAGCTCCGGCCGGACAGTACAAGAGACCCAGTACTTC
>TRBJ2-3|TRBD1|TRBV24-1|few
CATSDGQGTDTQYF
TGTGCCACCAGTGATGGACAGGGCACAGATACGCAGTATTTT
>TRBJ2-7|-|TRBV10-1|-
CASSESALAWPYEQYF
TGCGCCAGCAGTGAGTCGGCCCTAGCGTGGCCCTACGAGCAGTACTTC
>TRBJ2-3|-|TRBV12-3/TRBV12-4|many
CASGRPGGGTDTQYF
TGTGCCAGCGGGAGACCAGGCGGGGGCACAGATACGCAGTATTTT
>TRBJ1-5|-|TRBV4-1|once
CAGSQDQGIGHQPQHF
TGCGCCGGCAGCCAAGATCAGGGCATCGGGCATCAGCCCCAGCATTTT
>TRBJ2-7|-|TRBV7-8|few
CASSLGDHLGEQYF
TGTGCCAGCAGCCTCGGGGACCACCTGGGCGAGCAGTACTTC
>TRBJ1-2|-|TRBV20-1|-
CSASRPGRVSNYGYTF
TGCAGTGCTTCCCGCCCTGGGAGGGTATCTAACTATGGCTACACCTTC
>TRBJ2-5|-|TRBV12-3/TRBV12-4|few
CASRPGIGGETQYF
TGTGCCAGCAGACCAGGCATTGGGGGCGAGACCCAGTACTTC
>TRBJ2-3|-|TRBV7-8|few
CASSLRRPRTGSDTQYF
TGTGCCAGCAGCCTACGCCGGCCGAGAACAGGGTCAGATACGCAGTATTTT
>TRBJ2-5|TRBD2|TRBV12-3/TRBV12-4|many
CASSLLAGVQETQYF
TGTGCCAGCAGTTTACTGGCGGGGGTTCAAGAGACCCAGTACTTC
>TRBJ2-7|-|TRBV12-3/TRBV12-4|-
CASSQRLGRSYEQYF
TGTGCCAGCAGTCAACGCTTAGGACGTTCCTACGAGCAGTACTTC
>TRBJ2-5|TRBD2|TRBV5-1|-
CASSPGTSGGPRETQYF
TGCGCCAGCAGCCCCGGGACTAGCGGGGGCCCACGGGAGACCCAGTACTTC
>TRBJ1-1|TRBD1|TRBV20-1|-
CSARVAGGAHTEAFF
TGCAGTGCTAGAGTCGCAGGGGGCGCCCACACTGAAGCTTTCTTT
>TRBJ2-3|TRBD1|TRBV28|-
CASSWQPGQDTQYF
TGTGCCAGCAGTTGGCAGCCGGGACAGGATACGCAGTATTTT
>TRBJ1-4|TRBD1|TRBV30|few
CAWSTGQRTTNEKLFF
TGTGCCTGGAGTACGGGACAGCGGACAACTAATGAAAAACTGTTTTTT
>TRBJ2-3|-|TRBV7-9|-
CASIPDKASTDTQYF
TGTGCCAGCATCCCGGACAAGGCTAGCACAGATACGCAGTATTTT
>TRBJ1-6|-|TRBV5-1|few
CASSWGTMGASPLHF
TGCGCCAGCAGCTGGGGGACAATGGGCGCTTCACCCCTCCACTTT
>TRBJ1-1|TRBD1|TRBV6-1|-
CASSGRQGAYTEAFF
TGTGCCAGCAGTGGAAGACAGGGGGCCTACACTGAAGCTTTCTTT
>TRBJ2-3|-|TRBV3-1|-
CASSETTTDTQYF
TGTGCCAGCTCTGAGACTACCACAGATACGCAGTATTTT
>TRBJ2-3|TRBD2|TRBV7-2|-
CASSLAGAPTDTQYF
TGTGCCAGCAGCCTAGCGGGGGCTCCCACAGATACGCAGTATTTT
>TRBJ1-3|-|TRBV7-9|few
CASSLGDGDTIYF
TGTGCCAGCAGCTTAGGGGACGGAGACACCATATATTTT
>TRBJ2-5|TRBD2|TRBV7-7|many
CASSSSGGAQETQYF
TGTGCTAGCAGCTCTAGCGGGGGGGCCCAAGAGACCCAGTACTTC
>TRBJ2-1|TRBD2|TRBV5-1|few
CASSAKVAGGLVEQFF
TGCGCCAGCAGCGCGAAGGTAGCGGGGGGGCTTGTGGAGCAGTTCTTC